This T cell receptor (beta chain) originates from a study of blood T cell repertoires in COVID-19. Overall study: COVID-19 samples from acute and convalescent phases originated in the United States, Italy and Spain. From T cells, B-cell-depleted T cells, or PBMCs came the material, which was cDNA or gDNA.

The CDR3 runs 15 residues. Germline CDR1 SGDLS, CDR2 YYNGEE. V lost 4 bases, J lost 1 base, and 14 bases lay in between. In the study's own analysis: How many nucleated cells were present was estimated from reference gene primer amplification. The data were produced by immunoSEQ multiplex PCR, yet TCRdb's version contains in-frame clones alone and is incomplete. V and J calls plus clone size are reproduced from that table; the DNA served to infer D and trimming. The profile covers more than 250,000 clones, with 70% to 90% appearing a single time and approximately 2.2% taken by the ten largest. The sequence derives from a woman younger than 45 who had recovered from COVID-19. V usage is TRBV9 and J usage is TRBJ1-1; D may be TRBD1 (6 bases). The material sequenced was peripheral blood. CDR3 nucleotide sequence: TGTGCCAGCAGCACCGAACAGGGACCGAACACTGAAGCTTTCTTT. Its protein product is CASSTEQGPNTEAFF.